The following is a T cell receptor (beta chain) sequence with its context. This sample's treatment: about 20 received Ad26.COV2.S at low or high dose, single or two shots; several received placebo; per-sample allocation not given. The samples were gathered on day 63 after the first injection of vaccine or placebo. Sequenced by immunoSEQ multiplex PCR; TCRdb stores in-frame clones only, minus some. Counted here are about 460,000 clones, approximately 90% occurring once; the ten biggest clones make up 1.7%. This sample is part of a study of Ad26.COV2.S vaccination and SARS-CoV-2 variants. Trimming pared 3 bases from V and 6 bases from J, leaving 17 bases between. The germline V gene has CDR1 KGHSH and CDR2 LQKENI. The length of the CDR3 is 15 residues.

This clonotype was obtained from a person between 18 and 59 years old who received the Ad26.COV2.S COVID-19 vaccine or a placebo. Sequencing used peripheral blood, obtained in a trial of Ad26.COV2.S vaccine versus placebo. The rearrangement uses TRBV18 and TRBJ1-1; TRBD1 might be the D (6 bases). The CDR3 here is CASSPSGPEGAEAFF. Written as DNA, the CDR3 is TGTGCCAGCTCACCGTCTGGTCCGGAGGGGGCTGAAGCTTTCTTT.